This T cell receptor (beta chain) was found in a study of T cells in localized non-small cell lung cancer. General study findings and limits: Uninvolved neighboring lung showed the greatest T cell clonality, exceeding tumor. Researchers found a median approximately 53 of the top 100 tumor clones in adjacent lung. Greater blood T cell density accompanied longer overall survival. Investigators sequenced only a single tumor region, leaving heterogeneity possible.

Measured with immunoSEQ multiplex PCR; TCRdb has only the in-frame clones, and not every one. The table includes tens of thousands of clones, around 83% detected once. V was clipped by 3 bases and J by 4 bases, with 18 bases between them. Germline CDR1 and CDR2: SEHNR and FQNEAQ (reference sequence). This CDR3 spans 16 amino acids. Remarks on this clone: Its matching antigen is unknown.

The chain links TRBV7-9 to TRBJ2-5; perhaps TRBD2 as D (7 bases). The source was peripheral blood, collected before any cancer treatment. The source is a woman aged 35-75 years with stage I lung adenocarcinoma. The CDR3 protein is CASSFLPSAGAETQYF. Written as DNA, the CDR3 is TGTGCCAGCAGCTTTCTCCCGTCGGCGGGGGCAGAGACCCAGTACTTC.